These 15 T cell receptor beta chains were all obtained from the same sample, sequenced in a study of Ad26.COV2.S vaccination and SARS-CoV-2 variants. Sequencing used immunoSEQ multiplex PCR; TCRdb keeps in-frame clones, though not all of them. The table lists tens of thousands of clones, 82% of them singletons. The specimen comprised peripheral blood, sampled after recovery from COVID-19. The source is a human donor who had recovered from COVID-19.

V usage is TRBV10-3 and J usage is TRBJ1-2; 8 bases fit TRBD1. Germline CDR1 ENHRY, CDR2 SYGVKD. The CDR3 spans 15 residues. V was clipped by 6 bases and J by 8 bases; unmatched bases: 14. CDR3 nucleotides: TGTGCCATCAGACATCCGGACAGGGCCGAGGGAGGCTACACCTTC. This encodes CAIRHPDRAEGGYTF.

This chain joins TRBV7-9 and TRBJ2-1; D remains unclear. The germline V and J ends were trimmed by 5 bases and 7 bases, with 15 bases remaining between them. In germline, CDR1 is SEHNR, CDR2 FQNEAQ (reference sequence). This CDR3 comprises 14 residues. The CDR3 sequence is CASSIDSARNEQFF. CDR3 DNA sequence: TGTGCCAGCAGCATCGACTCAGCAAGGAATGAGCAGTTCTTC. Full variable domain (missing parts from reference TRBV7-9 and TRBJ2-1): DTGVSQNPRHKITKRGQNVTFRCDPISEHNRLYWYRQTLGQGPEFLTYFQNEAQLEKSRLLSDRFSAERPKGSFSTLEIQRTEQGDSAMYLCASSIDSARNEQFFGPGTRLTVL.

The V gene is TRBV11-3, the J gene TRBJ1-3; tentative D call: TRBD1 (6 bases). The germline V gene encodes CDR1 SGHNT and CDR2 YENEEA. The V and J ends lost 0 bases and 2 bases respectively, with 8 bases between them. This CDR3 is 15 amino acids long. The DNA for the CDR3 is TGTGCCAGCAGCTTAGATGGACAGACTGGAAACACCATATATTTT. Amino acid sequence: CASSLDGQTGNTIYF. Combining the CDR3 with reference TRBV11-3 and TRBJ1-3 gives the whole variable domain EAGVVQSPRYKIIEKKQPVAFWCNPISGHNTLYWYLQNLGQGPELLIRYENEEAVDDSQLPKDRFSAERLKGVDSTLKIQPAELGDSAVYLCASSLDGQTGNTIYFGEGSWLTVV.

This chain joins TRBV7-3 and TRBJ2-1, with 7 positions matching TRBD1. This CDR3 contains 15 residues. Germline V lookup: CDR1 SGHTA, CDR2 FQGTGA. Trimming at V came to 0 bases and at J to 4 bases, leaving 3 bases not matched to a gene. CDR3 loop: CASSLTPTGYNEQFF. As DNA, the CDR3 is TGTGCCAGCAGCTTAACCCCGACAGGGTACAATGAGCAGTTCTTC.

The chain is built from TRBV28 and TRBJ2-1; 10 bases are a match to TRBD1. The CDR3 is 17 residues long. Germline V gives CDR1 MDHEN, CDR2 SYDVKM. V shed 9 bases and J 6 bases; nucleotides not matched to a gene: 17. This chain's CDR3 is CASYPWLGDRGFNEQFF. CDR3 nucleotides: TGTGCCAGTTATCCGTGGTTAGGGGACAGGGGTTTCAATGAGCAGTTCTTC.

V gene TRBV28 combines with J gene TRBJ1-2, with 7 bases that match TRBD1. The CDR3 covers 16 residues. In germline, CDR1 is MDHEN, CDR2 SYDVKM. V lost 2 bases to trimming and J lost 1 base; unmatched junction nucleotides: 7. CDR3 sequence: CASSLNWQGDNYGYTF. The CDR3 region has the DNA TGTGCCAGCAGTTTAAATTGGCAGGGGGATAACTATGGCTACACCTTC.

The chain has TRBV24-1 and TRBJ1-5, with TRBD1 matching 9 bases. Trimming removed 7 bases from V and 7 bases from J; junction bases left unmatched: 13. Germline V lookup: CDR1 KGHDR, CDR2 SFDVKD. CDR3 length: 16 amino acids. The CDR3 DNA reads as TGTGCCACCAGCCAAAGTAGTACAGGGGGCCGGCAGCCCCAGCATTTT. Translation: CATSQSSTGGRQPQHF.

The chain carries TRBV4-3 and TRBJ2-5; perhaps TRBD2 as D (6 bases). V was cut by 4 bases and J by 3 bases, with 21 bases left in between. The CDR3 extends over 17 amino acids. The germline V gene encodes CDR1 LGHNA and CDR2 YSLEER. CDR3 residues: CASSREGRTTTEETQYF. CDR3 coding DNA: TGCGCCAGCAGCCGCGAAGGGAGGACTACGACAGAAGAGACCCAGTACTTC.

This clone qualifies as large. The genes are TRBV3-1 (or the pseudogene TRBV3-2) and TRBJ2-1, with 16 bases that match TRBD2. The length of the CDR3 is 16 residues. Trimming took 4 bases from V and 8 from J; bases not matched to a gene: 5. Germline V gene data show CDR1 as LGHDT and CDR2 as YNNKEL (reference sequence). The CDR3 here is CASSPTGTSGRDEQFF. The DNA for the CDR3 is TGTGCCAGCAGCCCGACGGGGACTAGCGGGAGGGATGAGCAGTTCTTC.

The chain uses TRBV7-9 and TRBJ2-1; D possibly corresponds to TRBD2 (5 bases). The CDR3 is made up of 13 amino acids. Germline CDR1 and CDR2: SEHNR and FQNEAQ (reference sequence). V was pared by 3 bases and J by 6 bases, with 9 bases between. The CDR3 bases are TGTGCCAGCAGCTTTACTAGAATCAATGAGCAGTTCTTC. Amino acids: CASSFTRINEQFF.

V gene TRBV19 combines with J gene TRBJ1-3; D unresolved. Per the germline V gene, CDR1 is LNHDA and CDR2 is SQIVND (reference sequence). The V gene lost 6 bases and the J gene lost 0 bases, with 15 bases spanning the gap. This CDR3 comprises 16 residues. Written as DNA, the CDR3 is TGTGCCAGTAGACCAGCCTTACCCGACTCTGGAAACACCATATATTTT. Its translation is CASRPALPDSGNTIYF.

The DNA of the CDR3 is TGTGCCAGCAGCTTAGAACAGGGTACAGCATATGAGCAGTTCTTC. Its translation is CASSLEQGTAYEQFF. This chain connects TRBV7-6 to TRBJ2-1, with D tentatively TRBD1 (6 bases). There are 15 residues in the CDR3. In germline, CDR1 is SGHVS, CDR2 FNYEAQ. V was pared by 1 base and J by 8 bases, with 15 bases between.

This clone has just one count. CDR3 residues: CASSLNVRDKLFF. CDR3 nucleotide sequence: TGTGCCAGCAGCCTGAATGTACGGGACAAACTGTTTTTT. The rearrangement links TRBV7-9 to TRBJ1-4, with D possibly being TRBD1 (5 bases). The V gene's germline CDR1 is SEHNR and CDR2 FQNEAQ (reference sequence). The germline V and J ends were trimmed by 5 bases and 11 bases, with 15 bases remaining between them. This CDR3 spans 13 amino acids.

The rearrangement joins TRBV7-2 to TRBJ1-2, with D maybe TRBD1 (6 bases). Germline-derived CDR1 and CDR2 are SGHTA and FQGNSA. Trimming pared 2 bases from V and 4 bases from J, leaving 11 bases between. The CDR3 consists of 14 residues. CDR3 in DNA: TGTGCCAGCAGCTTAAGACAGGAGCGCTATGGCTACACCTTC. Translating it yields CASSLRQERYGYTF.

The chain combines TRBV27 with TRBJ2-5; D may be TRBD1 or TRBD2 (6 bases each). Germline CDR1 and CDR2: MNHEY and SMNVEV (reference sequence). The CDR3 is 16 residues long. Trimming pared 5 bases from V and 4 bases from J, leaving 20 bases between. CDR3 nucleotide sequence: TGTGCCAGCAGTGCAGGGGAAGTATGGGGGGTAGAGACCCAGTACTTC. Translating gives CASSAGEVWGVETQYF.